This TCR beta chain was identified during a study of stem cell transplantation in POMP-related autoinflammatory disease. Whole-study findings and limits: Fewer unique TRB V-J gene pairings were identified in patients with PRAID.

Germline V gives CDR1 LNHDA, CDR2 SQIVND (reference sequence). V dropped 3 bases and J dropped 8 bases, with 17 bases sitting between them. This CDR3 region has 15 residues. Of note for this clone: Antigen unknown.

TCRdb's table, derived via immunoSEQ multiplex PCR, lists solely in-frame clones and lacks some. The sample carries 9,100 or so clones, about 85% recorded once. The source is a human patient with POMP-related autoinflammation and immune dysregulation (PRAID). A subset of T cells may come from the graft donor. The source material was CD4+ T cells from PBMCs, sampled after stem cell transplantation. The chain is built from TRBV19 and TRBJ2-1, with D perhaps being TRBD1 or TRBD2 (5 bases each). Written as DNA, the CDR3 is TGTGCCAGTAGTATGGTAGGGAGACCGACAGATGAGCAGTTCTTC. Encoded protein: CASSMVGRPTDEQFF.